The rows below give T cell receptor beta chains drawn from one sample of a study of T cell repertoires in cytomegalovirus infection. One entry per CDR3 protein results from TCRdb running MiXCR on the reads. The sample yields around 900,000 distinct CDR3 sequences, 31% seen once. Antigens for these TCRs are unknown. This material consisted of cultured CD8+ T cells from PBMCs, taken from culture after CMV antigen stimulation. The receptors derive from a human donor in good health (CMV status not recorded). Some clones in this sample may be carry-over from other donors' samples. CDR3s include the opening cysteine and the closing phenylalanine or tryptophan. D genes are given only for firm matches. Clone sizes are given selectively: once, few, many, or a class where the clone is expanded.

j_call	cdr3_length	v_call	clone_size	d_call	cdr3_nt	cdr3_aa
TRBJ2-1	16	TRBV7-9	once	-	TGTGCCAGCAGCCCCCCGGGACCCTACTTTATCAATGAGCAGTTCTTC	CASSPPGPYFINEQFF
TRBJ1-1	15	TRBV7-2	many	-	TGTGCCAGCAGCTTTTCCGTGTTCTCGAACACTGAAGCTTTCTTT	CASSFSVFSNTEAFF
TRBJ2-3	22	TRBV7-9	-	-	TGTGCCAGCAGCCCGGACGTGGTCGTCTTGGGCCGGGCCCGAACCTCCACAGATACGCAGTATTTT	CASSPDVVVLGRARTSTDTQYF
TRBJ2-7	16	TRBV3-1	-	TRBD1	TGTGCCAGCAGCCAAGATTTCCAGGGGGCGAACTACGAGCAGTACTTC	CASSQDFQGANYEQYF
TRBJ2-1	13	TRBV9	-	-	TGTGCCAGCAGTGGGGGTAAGGGCAATGAGCAGTTCTTC	CASSGGKGNEQFF
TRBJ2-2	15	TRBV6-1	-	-	TGTGCCAGCAGTGAAAGGAGAAGGGGCACCGGGGAGCTGTTTTTT	CASSERRRGTGELFF
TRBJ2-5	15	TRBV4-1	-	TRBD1	TGCGCCAGCAGCCTCCTACAGGGGGACCAAGAGACCCAGTACTTC	CASSLLQGDQETQYF
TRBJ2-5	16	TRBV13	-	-	TGTGCCAGCAGCTTAGCTGTGGGGCAGGAGCAAGAGACCCAGTACTTC	CASSLAVGQEQETQYF
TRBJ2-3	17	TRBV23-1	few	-	TGCGCCAGCAGTCAATCTTCTTGTCCGCTAGCCCGGGATACGCAGTATTTT	CASSQSSCPLARDTQYF
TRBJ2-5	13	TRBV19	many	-	TGTGCCAGTAGCCGATCGTACCAAGAGACCCAGTACTTC	CASSRSYQETQYF
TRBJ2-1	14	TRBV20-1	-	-	TGCAGTGCTAGAGACCTCCCTGTAGGCAATGAGCAGTTCTTC	CSARDLPVGNEQFF
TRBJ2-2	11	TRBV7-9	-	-	TGTGCCAGCAGTAAACAAGAGGAGCTGTTTTTT	CASSKQEELFF
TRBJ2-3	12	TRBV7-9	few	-	TGTGCCAGCAGCTCGGCCCTAGATACGCAGTATTTT	CASSSALDTQYF
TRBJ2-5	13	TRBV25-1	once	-	TGTGCCAGCAGTGAAAGAAGGGTTGGGACCCAGTACTTC	CASSERRVGTQYF
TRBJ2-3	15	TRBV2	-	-	TGTGCCAGCAGTGGGTCTGCTGATAGCACAGATACGCAGTATTTT	CASSGSADSTDTQYF
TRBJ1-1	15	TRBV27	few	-	TGTGCCAGCAGTTTTGGGGGGAGGTGGGACACTGAAGCTTTCTTT	CASSFGGRWDTEAFF
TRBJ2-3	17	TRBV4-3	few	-	TGCGCCAGCAGCCAAGGATTAGGTCCTACGCAGGCAGATACGCAGTATTTT	CASSQGLGPTQADTQYF
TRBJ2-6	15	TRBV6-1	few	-	TGTGCCAGCAGTTATGAACTCTCTGGGGCCAACGTCCTGACTTTC	CASSYELSGANVLTF
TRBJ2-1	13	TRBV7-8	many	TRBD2	TGTGCCACCCTAGCGGGGGGGTGGGATGAGCAGTTCTTC	CATLAGGWDEQFF
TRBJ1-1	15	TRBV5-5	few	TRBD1	TGTGCCAGCAGCTCACTACACAGGGGGAACACTGAAGCTTTCTTT	CASSSLHRGNTEAFF
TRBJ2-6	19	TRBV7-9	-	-	TGTGCCAGCAGCTCCCCTCGGCGGGGAGGGGGGAATGGGGCCAACGTCCTGACTTTC	CASSSPRRGGGNGANVLTF
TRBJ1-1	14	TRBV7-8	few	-	TGTGCCAGCAGCCACCCCCCAGCCTACACTGAAGCTTTCTTT	CASSHPPAYTEAFF
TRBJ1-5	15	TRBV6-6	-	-	TGTGCCAGCAATGACAGATCATATAGCAATCAGCCCCAGCATTTT	CASNDRSYSNQPQHF
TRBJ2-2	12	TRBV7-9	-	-	TGTGCCGGCAGCTTTAGGGCCGGGGAGCTGTTTTTT	CAGSFRAGELFF
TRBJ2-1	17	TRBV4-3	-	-	TGCGCCAGCAGCCAAGATCGCGACAAACCGCCCTACAATGAGCAGTTCTTC	CASSQDRDKPPYNEQFF
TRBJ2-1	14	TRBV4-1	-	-	TGCGCCAGCAGCCAAATGACTAGCTACAATGAGCAGTTCTTC	CASSQMTSYNEQFF
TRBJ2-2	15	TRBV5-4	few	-	TGTGCCAGCACCTCAAGGGGTGAGATCACCGGGGAGCTGTTTTTT	CASTSRGEITGELFF
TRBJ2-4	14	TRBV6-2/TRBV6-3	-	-	TGTGCCAGCAATACGTGGTCTCCCAAAAACATTCAGTACTTC	CASNTWSPKNIQYF
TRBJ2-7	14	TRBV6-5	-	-	TGTGCCAGCAGAAACAGGGAATTCCCTCTCGAGCAGTACTTC	CASRNREFPLEQYF
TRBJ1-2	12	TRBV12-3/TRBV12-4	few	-	TGTGCAGAAGAGATACCCGCCTATGGCTACACCTTC	CAEEIPAYGYTF
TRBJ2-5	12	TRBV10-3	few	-	TGTGCCTCATCGGCAGGGGAAGAGACCCAGTACTTC	CASSAGEETQYF
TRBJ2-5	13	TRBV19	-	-	TGTGCCAGTAGTATATATAGAAAAGAGACCCAGTACTTC	CASSIYRKETQYF
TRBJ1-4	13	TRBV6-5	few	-	TGTGCCAGCAGGCAGGAGTACGATGAAAAACTGTTTTTT	CASRQEYDEKLFF
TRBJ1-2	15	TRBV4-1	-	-	TGCGCCAGCAGCCAAGGAGCGACCGGTGTCTATGGCTACACCTTC	CASSQGATGVYGYTF
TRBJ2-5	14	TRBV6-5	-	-	TGTGCCAGCAGTTACATCCCCTACCAAGAGACCCAGTACTTC	CASSYIPYQETQYF
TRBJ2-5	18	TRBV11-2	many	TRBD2	TGTGCCAGCAGCTTAGTTCCGGGGGGGCCGCCATTATGGGAGACCCAGTACTTC	CASSLVPGGPPLWETQYF
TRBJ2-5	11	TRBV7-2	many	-	TGTGCCAGCAGGGGAGGCGAGACCCAGTACTTC	CASRGGETQYF
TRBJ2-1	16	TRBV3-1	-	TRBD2	TGTGCCAGCAGCCCTACTAGCGGGCGCTCCTACAATGAGCAGTTCTTC	CASSPTSGRSYNEQFF
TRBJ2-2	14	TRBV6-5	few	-	TGTGCCAGCACGGGTCGGGGGCTGGCCGGGGAGCTGTTTTTT	CASTGRGLAGELFF